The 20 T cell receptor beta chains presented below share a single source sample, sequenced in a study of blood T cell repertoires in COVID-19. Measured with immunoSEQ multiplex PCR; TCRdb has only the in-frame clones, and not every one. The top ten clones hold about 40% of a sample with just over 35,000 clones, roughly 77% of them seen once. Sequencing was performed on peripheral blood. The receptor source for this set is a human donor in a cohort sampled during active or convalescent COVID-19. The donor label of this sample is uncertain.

The CDR3 DNA reads as TGTGCCAGCAGCCAAGATGCTAGCTATGGCATTCAGTACTTC. Translated, it gives CASSQDASYGIQYF. The V and J genes are TRBV14 and TRBJ2-4, with D perhaps TRBD2 (5 bases). The length of the CDR3 is 14 residues. V lost 0 bases and J 9 bases, leaving 12 bases between the germline ends. Looked up from germline, CDR1 is SGHDN and CDR2 is FVKESK.

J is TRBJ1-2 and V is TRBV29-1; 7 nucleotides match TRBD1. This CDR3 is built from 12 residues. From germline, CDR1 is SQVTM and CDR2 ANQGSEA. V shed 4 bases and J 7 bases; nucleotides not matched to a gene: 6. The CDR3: CSVVKGAGGYTF. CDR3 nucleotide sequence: TGCAGCGTTGTTAAGGGGGCAGGTGGCTACACCTTC.

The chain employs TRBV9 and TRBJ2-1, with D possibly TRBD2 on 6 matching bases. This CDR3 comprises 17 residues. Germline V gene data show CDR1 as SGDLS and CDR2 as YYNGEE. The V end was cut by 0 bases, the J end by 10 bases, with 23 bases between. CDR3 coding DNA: TGTGCCAGCAGCGTAGCCATTTCAACGGGAGCGGGTTGGGAGCAGTTCTTC. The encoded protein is CASSVAISTGAGWEQFF.

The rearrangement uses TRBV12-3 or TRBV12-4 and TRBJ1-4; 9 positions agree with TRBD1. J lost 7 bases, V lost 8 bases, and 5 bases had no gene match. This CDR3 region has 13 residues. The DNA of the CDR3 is TGTGCCAGCCGGACAGGGGAGGCTGAAAAACTGTTTTTT. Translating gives CASRTGEAEKLFF.

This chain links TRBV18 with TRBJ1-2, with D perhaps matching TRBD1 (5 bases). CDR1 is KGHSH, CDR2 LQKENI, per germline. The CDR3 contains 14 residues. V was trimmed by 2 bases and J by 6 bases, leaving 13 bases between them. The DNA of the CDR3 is TGTGCCAGCTCACCAATGGAGGGGAAGGATGGCTACACCTTC. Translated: CASSPMEGKDGYTF.

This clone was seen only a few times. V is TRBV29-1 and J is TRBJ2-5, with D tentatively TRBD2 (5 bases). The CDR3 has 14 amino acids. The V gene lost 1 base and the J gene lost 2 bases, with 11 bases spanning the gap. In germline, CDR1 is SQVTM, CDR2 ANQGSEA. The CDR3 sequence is CSVEAPGSQETQYF. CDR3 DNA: TGCAGCGTTGAAGCGCCGGGATCGCAAGAGACCCAGTACTTC.

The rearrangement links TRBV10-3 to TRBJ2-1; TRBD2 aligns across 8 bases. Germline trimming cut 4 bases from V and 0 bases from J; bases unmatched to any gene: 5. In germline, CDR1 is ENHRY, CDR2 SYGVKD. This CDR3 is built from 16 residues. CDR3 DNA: TGTGCCATCAGTGTGGCGGGAGGTCCCTCCTACAATGAGCAGTTCTTC. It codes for CAISVAGGPSYNEQFF.

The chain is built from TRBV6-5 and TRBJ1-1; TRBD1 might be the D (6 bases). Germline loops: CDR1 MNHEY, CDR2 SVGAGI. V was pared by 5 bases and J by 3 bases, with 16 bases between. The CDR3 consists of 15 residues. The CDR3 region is CASSRTGKADTEAFF. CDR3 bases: TGTGCCAGCAGTCGTACAGGGAAGGCGGACACTGAAGCTTTCTTT.

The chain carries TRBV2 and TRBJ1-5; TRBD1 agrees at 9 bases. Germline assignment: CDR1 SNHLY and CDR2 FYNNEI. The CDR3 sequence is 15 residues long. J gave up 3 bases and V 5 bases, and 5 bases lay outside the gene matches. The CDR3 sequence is CASSLGQGLNQPQHF. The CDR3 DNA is TGTGCCAGCAGTCTGGGACAGGGACTCAATCAGCCCCAGCATTTT.

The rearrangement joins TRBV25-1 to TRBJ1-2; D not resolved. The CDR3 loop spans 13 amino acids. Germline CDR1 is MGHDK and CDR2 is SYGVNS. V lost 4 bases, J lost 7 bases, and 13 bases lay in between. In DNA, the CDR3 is TGTGCCAGCAGTGCGATAAATGAGGGTGGCTACACCTTC. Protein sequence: CASSAINEGGYTF.

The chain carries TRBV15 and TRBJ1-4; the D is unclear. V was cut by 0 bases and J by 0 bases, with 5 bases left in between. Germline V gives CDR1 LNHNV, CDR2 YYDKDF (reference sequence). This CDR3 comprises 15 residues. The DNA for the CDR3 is TGTGCCACCAGCAGAGATTCTGCAACTAATGAAAAACTGTTTTTT. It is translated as CATSRDSATNEKLFF.

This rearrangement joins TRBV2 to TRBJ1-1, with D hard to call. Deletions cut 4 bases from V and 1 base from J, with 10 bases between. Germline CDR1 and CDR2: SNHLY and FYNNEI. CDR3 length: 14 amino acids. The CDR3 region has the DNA TGTGCCAGCAGTGGAACCCGAGGGAACACTGAAGCTTTCTTT. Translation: CASSGTRGNTEAFF.

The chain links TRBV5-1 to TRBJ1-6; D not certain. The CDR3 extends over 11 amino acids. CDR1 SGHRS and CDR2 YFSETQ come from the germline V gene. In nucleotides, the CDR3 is TGCGCAGCGGATTATAATTCACCCCTCCACTTT. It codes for CAADYNSPLHF.

The CDR3 sequence is CASSVRLADTQYF. CDR3 nucleotide sequence: TGTGCCAGCAGCGTAAGACTAGCGGATACGCAGTATTTT. V and J are TRBV9 and TRBJ2-3, with 8 bases aligning to TRBD2. Germline V CDR1 and CDR2: SGDLS, YYNGEE. The trim removed 1 base at V and 6 bases at J, leaving 1 base unmatched. The CDR3 loop spans 13 amino acids.

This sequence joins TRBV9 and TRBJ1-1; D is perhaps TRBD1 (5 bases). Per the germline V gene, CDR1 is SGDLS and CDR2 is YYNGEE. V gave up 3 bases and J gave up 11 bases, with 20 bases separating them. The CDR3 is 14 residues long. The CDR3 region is CASSALAGLPVAFF. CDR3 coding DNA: TGTGCCAGCAGCGCGCTCGCAGGGCTCCCGGTGGCTTTCTTT.

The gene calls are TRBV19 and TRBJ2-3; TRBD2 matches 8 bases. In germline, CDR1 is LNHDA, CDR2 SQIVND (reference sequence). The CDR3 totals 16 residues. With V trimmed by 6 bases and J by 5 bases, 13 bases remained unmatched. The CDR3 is CASRPTPGTRGDTQYF. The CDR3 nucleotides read TGTGCCAGTAGGCCCACTCCCGGGACTAGGGGAGATACGCAGTATTTT.

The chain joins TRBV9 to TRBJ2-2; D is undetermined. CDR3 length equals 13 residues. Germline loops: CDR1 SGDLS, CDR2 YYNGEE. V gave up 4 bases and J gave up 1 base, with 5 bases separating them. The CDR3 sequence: CASSTWNTGELFF. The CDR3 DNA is TGTGCCAGCAGCACATGGAACACCGGGGAGCTGTTTTTT.

CDR3 sequence (DNA): TGTGCCAGCAGTGACGGGGGTTGGACCCCGGGAAACACTGAAGCTTTCTTT. This codes for CASSDGGWTPGNTEAFF. The chain combines TRBV25-1 with TRBJ1-1; maybe TRBD1 (5 bases). The V end was cut by 3 bases, the J end by 2 bases, with 19 bases between. The CDR3 totals 17 residues. CDR1 and CDR2 (germline): MGHDK, SYGVNS. Filled out from reference TRBV25-1 and TRBJ1-1, the complete variable domain reads EADIYQTPRYLVIGTGKKITLECSQTMGHDKMYWYQQDPGMELHLIHYSYGVNSTEKGDLSSESTVSRIRTEHFPLTLESARPSHTSQYLCASSDGGWTPGNTEAFFGQGTRLTVV.

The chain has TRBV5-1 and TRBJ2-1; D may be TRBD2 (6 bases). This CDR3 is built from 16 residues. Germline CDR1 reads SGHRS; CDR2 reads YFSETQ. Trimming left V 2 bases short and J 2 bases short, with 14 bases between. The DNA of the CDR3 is TGCGCCAGCAGCTTCGTAAGCGGGCGGCCCTACAATGAGCAGTTCTTC. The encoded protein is CASSFVSGRPYNEQFF.

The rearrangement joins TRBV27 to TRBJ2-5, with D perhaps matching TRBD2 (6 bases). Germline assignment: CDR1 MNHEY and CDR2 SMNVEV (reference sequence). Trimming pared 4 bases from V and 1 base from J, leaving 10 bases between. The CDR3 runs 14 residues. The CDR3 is CASSSLATQETQYF. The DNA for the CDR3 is TGTGCCAGCAGTTCTCTAGCGACCCAAGAGACCCAGTACTTC.